The 19 T cell receptor beta chains below come from one sample, sequenced in a study of cytomegalovirus exposure and HLA in healthy donors. PCR employed 60 Vbeta and 13 Jbeta primers. Profiled with immunoSEQ multiplex PCR; TCRdb holds only in-frame clones, not every one. The table has roughly 45,000 clones, 63% seen once; the top ten hold 12%. The sequenced material came from PBMCs. The receptors come from a man in his 60s in good health and CMV-seropositive.

The V gene is TRBV4-1, the J gene TRBJ2-7; tentatively, D is TRBD1 (6 bases). CDR3 length equals 14 residues. V was clipped by 0 bases and J by 2 bases, with 8 bases between them. CDR1 is MGHRA and CDR2 is YSYEKL in the germline V gene. The CDR3 protein is CASSQDPGAYEQYF. The CDR3 nucleotides are TGCGCCAGCAGCCAAGACCCAGGGGCCTACGAGCAGTACTTC.

The rearrangement joins TRBV5-4 to TRBJ2-7; D may be TRBD2 (5 bases). This CDR3 is built from 13 residues. Trimming took 2 bases from V and 6 from J, leaving 12 bases between them. CDR1 and CDR2 (germline): SGHNT, YYREEE (reference sequence). CDR3 loop: CASSFAQDSEQYF. As DNA, the CDR3 is TGTGCCAGCAGCTTTGCCCAGGACTCCGAGCAGTACTTC.

This clone was detected once. The V and J genes are TRBV7-6 and TRBJ2-3, with a weak D call TRBD1 (5 bases). Looked up from germline, CDR1 is SGHVS and CDR2 is FNYEAQ. V gave up 3 bases and J gave up 10 bases, with 14 bases separating them. The CDR3 length is 13 residues. The CDR3 sequence: CASSFNPQDPQYF. As DNA, the CDR3 is TGTGCCAGCAGCTTCAACCCACAGGATCCGCAGTATTTT.

This clone was seen a single time. The rearrangement links TRBV18 to TRBJ2-3, with no clear D. V dropped 4 bases and J dropped 6 bases, with 5 bases sitting between them. This CDR3 has 11 residues. Germline V gene lookup returns CDR1 KGHSH and CDR2 LQKENI. In DNA, the CDR3 is TGTGCCAGCTCACGGGCGGATACGCAGTATTTT. As protein: CASSRADTQYF.

The chain carries TRBV7-9 and TRBJ2-7; a weak D match, TRBD2 (5 bases). The germline V and J ends were trimmed by 1 base and 2 bases, with 18 bases remaining between them. The CDR3 runs 17 residues. Germline CDR1 reads SEHNR; CDR2 reads FQNEAQ (reference sequence). The CDR3 loop is CASSLGPDNDYAYEQYF. In DNA, the CDR3 is TGTGCCAGCAGCTTAGGGCCAGATAATGACTACGCCTACGAGCAGTACTTC.

The gene calls are TRBV5-1 and TRBJ2-1, with TRBD2 matching 14 bases. With V trimmed by 4 bases and J by 9 bases, 9 bases remained unmatched. CDR3 length: 16 residues. CDR1 and CDR2 (germline): SGHRS, YFSETQ. CDR3 region: CASSEGLAGAWGEQFF. The CDR3 DNA reads TGCGCCAGCAGCGAGGGACTAGCGGGAGCTTGGGGTGAGCAGTTCTTC.

The V gene is TRBV5-4, the J gene TRBJ1-1; D is uncertain. The CDR3 has 16 residues. Trimming took 0 bases from V and 0 from J, leaving 12 bases between them. Germline lookup yields CDR1 SGHNT and CDR2 YYREEE (reference sequence). The CDR3 DNA is TGTGCCAGCAGCTTGGTGCGGAAATCCATGAACACTGAAGCTTTCTTT. Translation gives CASSLVRKSMNTEAFF.

The rearrangement joins TRBV7-2 to TRBJ2-5; perhaps TRBD2 as D (6 bases). The ends were cut back, 3 bases at V and 5 bases at J, with 10 bases in the middle. Germline CDR1 and CDR2: SGHTA and FQGNSA. This CDR3 region has 13 residues. The CDR3 loop is CASSFGSGETQYF. CDR3 nucleotide sequence: TGTGCCAGCAGCTTTGGAAGCGGGGAGACCCAGTACTTC.

J is TRBJ2-3 and V is TRBV9, with D perhaps TRBD2 (6 bases). Trimming shortened V by 7 bases and J by 2 bases, and 17 bases separated the two germline ends. From germline, CDR1 is SGDLS and CDR2 YYNGEE. The CDR3 runs to 15 residues. The CDR3 loop reads CASGTRRDPTDTQYF. The CDR3 bases are TGTGCCAGCGGGACCCGGCGGGATCCCACAGATACGCAGTATTTT.

The chain uses TRBV5-6 and TRBJ2-3, with D perhaps TRBD1 (5 bases). Germline V CDR1 and CDR2: SGHDT, YYEEEE. The CDR3 contains 15 residues. With 0 bases removed from V and 2 bases from J, the gap between germline ends came to 10 bases. The CDR3 DNA reads TGTGCCAGCAGCTTGGGGGGCGCCTTCACAGATACGCAGTATTTT. Translation gives CASSLGGAFTDTQYF.

This chain links TRBV29-1 with TRBJ1-6; D perhaps matches TRBD1 (5 bases). The CDR3 loop spans 12 amino acids. Trimming left V 6 bases short and J 17 bases short, with 20 bases between. Germline assignment: CDR1 SQVTM and CDR2 ANQGSEA. CDR3 in amino acids: CSVSETGTIIHF. CDR3 coding DNA: TGCAGCGTATCTGAGACCGGGACTATAATCCACTTT.

The V gene is TRBV6-5, the J gene TRBJ1-5; D is uncertain. Per germline, CDR1 MNHEY and CDR2 SVGAGI. The CDR3 sequence is 14 residues long. V was trimmed by 4 bases and J by 2 bases, leaving 9 bases between them. The CDR3 spells CASSSKLGNQPQHF. CDR3 DNA: TGTGCCAGCAGTTCGAAATTAGGCAATCAGCCCCAGCATTTT.

The chain is built from TRBV7-2 and TRBJ2-3; 8 nucleotides align to TRBD2. This CDR3 has 15 residues. The germline gives CDR1 SGHTA, CDR2 FQGNSA. The junction had 8 bases not matched to a gene; V was cut back by 6 bases and J by 3 bases. CDR3 residues: CASRVAGLGTDTQYF. DNA of the CDR3: TGTGCCAGCAGGGTAGCGGGACTCGGTACAGATACGCAGTATTTT.

The chain couples TRBV9 to TRBJ2-7; the D gene is possibly TRBD2 (5 bases). Germline V CDR1 and CDR2: SGDLS, YYNGEE. This CDR3 contains 14 residues. Between the trimmed V and J ends, which lost 0 bases and 6 bases, there was a span of 13 bases. CDR3 in amino acids: CASSVESVSGEQYF. CDR3 bases: TGTGCCAGCAGCGTAGAGAGCGTAAGCGGCGAGCAGTACTTC.

The chain recombines TRBV6-1 with TRBJ1-5, with 7 positions matching TRBD1. Trimming removed 3 bases from V and 7 bases from J; junction bases left unmatched: 3. The CDR3 is made up of 13 amino acids. Germline V gives CDR1 MNHNS, CDR2 SASEGT. CDR3 sequence: CASSDTGVQPQHF. The CDR3 DNA reads as TGTGCCAGCAGTGACACAGGGGTACAGCCCCAGCATTTT.

The chain has TRBV29-1 and TRBJ2-3; 7 bases match TRBD2. The CDR3 has 17 amino acids. CDR1 and CDR2 from the germline V gene are SQVTM and ANQGSEA. Unmatched junction bases numbered 10, after V lost 0 bases and J lost 1 base. CDR3 nucleotide sequence: TGCAGCGTTGAAGATCGGGGGGTGGAACCCGGCACAGATACGCAGTATTTT. The encoded protein is CSVEDRGVEPGTDTQYF.

This chain links TRBV4-1 with TRBJ1-2, with a possible D match to TRBD1 (6 bases). The germline V gene has CDR1 MGHRA and CDR2 YSYEKL. V dropped 2 bases and J dropped 8 bases, with 9 bases sitting between them. CDR3 length: 12 residues. This chain's CDR3 is CASSQLDRGYTF. The CDR3 coding sequence is TGCGCCAGCAGCCAATTAGACAGGGGCTACACCTTC.

In its sample, this clone was seen a few times. V gene TRBV4-3 combines with J gene TRBJ1-5; 7 bases map to TRBD1. Looked up from germline, CDR1 is LGHNA and CDR2 is YSLEER. The V gene end was trimmed by 1 base and the J gene end by 8 bases; junction bases not matched to a gene: 8. The CDR3 is made up of 15 amino acids. As DNA, the CDR3 is TGCGCCAGCAGCCAAGGACAGGGAGGCGGCGAGCCCCAGCATTTT. It codes for CASSQGQGGGEPQHF.

V gene TRBV29-1 combines with J gene TRBJ2-1; D gene uncertain. Germline V gene lookup returns CDR1 SQVTM and CDR2 ANQGSEA. Trimming stripped 1 base from V and 8 bases from J, with 3 bases between. The CDR3 covers 10 residues. DNA of the CDR3: TGCAGCGTTGAAGCCTATGAGCAGTTCTTC. Protein: CSVEAYEQFF.